One and the same sample provided the 30 T cell receptor beta chains below, sequenced in a study of blood T cell repertoires in COVID-19. TCRdb keeps only in-frame clones here, not all; method: immunoSEQ multiplex PCR. The sample comprises 200,000 or so clones, roughly 84% of which are singletons, and 6.5% to 9.5% rests with the top ten. Sequencing was carried out using PBMCs or T cells enriched from blood (not recorded which). The receptors were gathered from a man aged 40-55 years who had recovered from COVID-19.

The J gene is TRBJ2-3, the V gene TRBV30; TRBD2 matches at 13 bases. CDR1 GTSNPN and CDR2 SVGIG come from the germline V gene (reference sequence). The CDR3 has 17 amino acids. The ends lost 0 bases at V and 5 bases at J; junction bases unmatched: 8. DNA for the CDR3: TGTGCCTGGAGTGTATACCGGACTAGCGGGGGAGGAGATACGCAGTATTTT. Encoded protein: CAWSVYRTSGGGDTQYF.

The V and J genes are TRBV5-5 and TRBJ1-2; 7 bases map to TRBD1. There are 14 residues in the CDR3. Germline lookup yields CDR1 SGHKS and CDR2 YYEKEE (reference sequence). The V segment lost 4 bases and the J segment 3 bases; nucleotides outside the gene matches: 6. This CDR3 reads CASSKRTGDYGYTF. The CDR3 DNA reads TGTGCCAGCAGCAAGAGGACAGGAGACTATGGCTACACCTTC.

V usage is TRBV27 and J usage is TRBJ2-7; D is possibly TRBD1 (5 bases). Trimming stripped 3 bases from V and 6 bases from J, with 12 bases between. Germline CDR1 is MNHEY and CDR2 is SMNVEV (reference sequence). This CDR3 spans 13 amino acids. As DNA, the CDR3 is TGTGCCAGCAGTTTGTTTTCAGGGATCGAGCAGTACTTC. The encoded protein is CASSLFSGIEQYF.

This clone was detected only once. J is TRBJ1-6 and V is TRBV6-5; TRBD1 aligns across 10 bases. CDR1 MNHEY and CDR2 SVGAGI come from the germline V gene. The CDR3 length is 15 residues. Unmatched junction bases numbered 6, after V lost 2 bases and J lost 11 bases. The CDR3 spells CASSYGDRGKTPLHF. The CDR3 nucleotides are TGTGCCAGCAGTTACGGGGACAGGGGTAAAACACCCCTCCACTTT.

Concerning this clone: The sample carries other DNA sequences with the same CDR3. The rearrangement links TRBV30 to TRBJ1-5; no clear D gene. Deletions cut 1 base from V and 2 bases from J, with 6 bases between. In germline, CDR1 is GTSNPN, CDR2 SVGIG (reference sequence). The CDR3 loop spans 13 amino acids. CDR3 coding DNA: TGTGCCTGGAGTGGACATGGCAATCAGCCCCAGCATTTT. This encodes CAWSGHGNQPQHF.

The chain combines TRBV5-4 with TRBJ1-2; D unclear. CDR1 and CDR2 (germline): SGHNT, YYREEE (reference sequence). The CDR3 totals 15 residues. The V end lost 2 bases, the J end lost 2 bases, and 13 bases lay between the germline ends. CDR3 sequence reads: CASSFPGRTNYGYTF. In DNA, the CDR3 is TGTGCCAGCAGCTTCCCGGGGAGGACCAACTATGGCTACACCTTC. Variable domain in full (rest from reference TRBV5-4 and TRBJ1-2): ETGVTQSPTHLIKTRGQQVTLRCSSQSGHNTVSWYQQALGQGPQFIFQYYREEENGRGNFPPRFSGLQFPNYSSELNVNALELDDSALYLCASSFPGRTNYGYTFGSGTRLTVV.

The V and J genes are TRBV18 and TRBJ1-1, with D possibly being TRBD1 (5 bases). The germline gives CDR1 KGHSH, CDR2 LQKENI. The length of the CDR3 is 14 residues. V lost 5 bases to trimming and J lost 4 bases, with 14 bases between them. The CDR3 nucleotides read TGTGCCAGCTCATCGAACCCGGGGGGCACTGAAGCTTTCTTT. Translation: CASSSNPGGTEAFF.

The chain is built from TRBV6-6 and TRBJ2-7, with no clear D. Looked up from germline, CDR1 is MNHNY and CDR2 is SVGAGI (reference sequence). The germline V and J ends were trimmed by 4 bases and 2 bases, with 9 bases remaining between them. There are 13 residues in the CDR3. Written as DNA, the CDR3 is TGTGCCAGCAGTTCCAGAACAGCCTACGAGCAGTACTTC. Amino acids: CASSSRTAYEQYF.

This clone has more than one count but fewer than ten. V gene TRBV5-1 combines with J gene TRBJ1-5; 7 bases map to TRBD1. Per germline, CDR1 SGHRS and CDR2 YFSETQ. V gave up 5 bases and J gave up 3 bases; unmatched junction bases: 8. The CDR3 is 15 residues long. The CDR3: CASRPTGEANQPQHF. The CDR3 coding sequence is TGCGCCAGCAGACCCACAGGGGAGGCCAATCAGCCCCAGCATTTT.

The chain has TRBV6-5 and TRBJ2-1; D perhaps matches TRBD2 (5 bases). Looked up from germline, CDR1 is MNHEY and CDR2 is SVGAGI. CDR3 length equals 13 residues. Between the trimmed V and J ends, which lost 9 bases and 6 bases, there was a span of 15 bases. CDR3 loop: CASRRPGGNEQFF. CDR3 DNA sequence: TGTGCCAGTCGGAGGCCCGGAGGCAATGAGCAGTTCTTC.

The table lists this clone with a few counts. The chain links TRBV6-5 to TRBJ2-4; maybe TRBD1 (5 bases). Trimming pared 4 bases from V and 0 bases from J, leaving 13 bases between. This CDR3 has 16 amino acids. Looked up from germline, CDR1 is MNHEY and CDR2 is SVGAGI. The CDR3 is CASSLDRILAKNIQYF. CDR3 nucleotide sequence: TGTGCCAGCAGTTTAGACAGAATACTAGCCAAAAACATTCAGTACTTC.

This chain connects TRBV7-2 to TRBJ1-5; D gene ambiguous. Between the trimmed V and J ends, which lost 8 bases and 7 bases, there was a span of 18 bases. There are 14 residues in the CDR3. Germline assignment: CDR1 SGHTA and CDR2 FQGNSA. The CDR3 region is CASGLYLGMQPQHF. The CDR3 DNA reads TGTGCCAGCGGGCTTTATTTGGGCATGCAGCCCCAGCATTTT.

The rearrangement links TRBV19 to TRBJ1-5; possibly TRBD1 for D (6 bases). The CDR3 runs to 16 residues. V was clipped by 10 bases and J by 4 bases, with 23 bases between them. CDR1 is LNHDA and CDR2 is SQIVND in the germline V gene (reference sequence). CDR3 residues: CATRALGGGGNQPQHF. DNA for the CDR3: TGTGCCACTCGGGCCTTGGGAGGGGGGGGTAATCAGCCCCAGCATTTT. The full variable domain, rest sourced from reference TRBV19 and TRBJ1-5, is DGGITQSPKYLFRKEGQNVTLSCEQNLNHDAMYWYRQDPGQGLRLIYYSQIVNDFQKGDIAEGYSVSREKKESFPLTVTSAQKNPTAFYLCATRALGGGGNQPQHFGDGTRLSIL.

This chain links TRBV28 with TRBJ2-3; tentative D call: TRBD2 (5 bases). Trimming took 5 bases from V and 8 from J, leaving 5 bases between them. Germline lookup yields CDR1 MDHEN and CDR2 SYDVKM. The CDR3 sequence is 10 residues long. Here the CDR3 DNA reads TGTGCCAGCAGTGGGAGTACGCAGTATTTT. Translation: CASSGSTQYF. The full variable domain, its missing parts supplied by reference TRBV28 and TRBJ2-3, is DVKVTQSSRYLVKRTGEKVFLECVQDMDHENMFWYRQDPGLGLRLIYFSYDVKMKEKGDIPEGYSVSREKKERFSLILESASTNQTSMYLCASSGSTQYFGPGTRLTVL.

The V gene is TRBV18, the J gene TRBJ1-2; tentatively, D is TRBD1 (6 bases). Trimming took 2 bases from V and 5 from J, leaving 21 bases between them. The CDR3 length is 17 residues. Germline V gene sequence: CDR1 KGHSH, CDR2 LQKENI. In DNA form, the CDR3 reads TGTGCCAGCTCACCAAGAATCGCAGGGGAAGAGAATTATGGCTACACCTTC. Its protein is CASSPRIAGEENYGYTF.

The genes are TRBV19 and TRBJ1-1; TRBD1 agrees at 7 bases. The CDR3 extends over 16 amino acids. J gave up 0 bases and V 2 bases, and 6 bases lay outside the gene matches. From germline, CDR1 is LNHDA and CDR2 SQIVND (reference sequence). The CDR3 sequence is CASSITGVQMNTEAFF. The CDR3, as DNA: TGTGCCAGTAGTATAACAGGGGTCCAGATGAACACTGAAGCTTTCTTT. The full variable domain, rest sourced from reference TRBV19 and TRBJ1-1, is DGGITQSPKYLFRKEGQNVTLSCEQNLNHDAMYWYRQDPGQGLRLIYYSQIVNDFQKGDIAEGYSVSREKKESFPLTVTSAQKNPTAFYLCASSITGVQMNTEAFFGQGTRLTVV.

The sample holds a few counts of this clone. The CDR3 region has the DNA TGTGCCAGCAGCTTAGATACCGGGGGGAATGAAAAACTGTTTTTT. It yields the protein CASSLDTGGNEKLFF. This chain joins TRBV11-2 and TRBJ1-4; weak D call: TRBD1 (5 bases). V was pared by 0 bases and J by 5 bases, with 10 bases between. CDR3 size: 15 residues. CDR1 and CDR2 from the germline V gene are SGHAT and FQNNGV. The whole variable domain, remainder taken from reference TRBV11-2 and TRBJ1-4, is EAGVAQSPRYKIIEKRQSVAFWCNPISGHATLYWYQQILGQGPKLLIQFQNNGVVDDSQLPKDRFSAERLKGVDSTLKIQPAKLEDSAVYLCASSLDTGGNEKLFFGSGTQLSVL.

The chain recombines TRBV7-2 with TRBJ2-1; D may be TRBD2 (5 bases). CDR3 size: 17 residues. The V gene lost 5 bases and the J gene lost 2 bases, with 19 bases spanning the gap. Per germline, CDR1 SGHTA and CDR2 FQGNSA. CDR3 nucleotides: TGTGCCAGCAGCCAACGCGCGGGCCAGATTACCTACAATGAGCAGTTCTTC. Protein product: CASSQRAGQITYNEQFF.

J is TRBJ1-6 and V is TRBV28, with 7 nucleotides matching TRBD1. The V gene's germline CDR1 is MDHEN and CDR2 SYDVKM. The CDR3 spans 14 residues. Trimming removed 6 bases from V and 6 bases from J; junction bases left unmatched: 5. The CDR3 is CASRPGTVNSPLHF. CDR3 DNA: TGTGCCAGCAGGCCCGGGACAGTTAATTCACCCCTCCACTTT.

This sequence joins TRBV2 and TRBJ2-2, with 9 nucleotides matching TRBD2. This CDR3 region has 15 residues. Trimming took 8 bases from V and 7 from J; bases not matched to a gene: 11. Germline values: CDR1 SNHLY, CDR2 FYNNEI. The CDR3 sequence is CASGRRGGRGGELFF. CDR3 coding DNA: TGTGCCAGCGGCCGGCGGGGGGGCCGAGGCGGGGAGCTGTTTTTT.

This clone was found once. The chain carries TRBV6-6 and TRBJ2-1; D possibly corresponds to TRBD2 (6 bases). From germline, CDR1 is MNHNY and CDR2 SVGAGI (reference sequence). The CDR3 length is 13 residues. Trimming took 5 bases from V and 8 from J, leaving 13 bases between them. CDR3 amino acids: CASSTTRNHEQFF. CDR3 nucleotides: TGTGCCAGCAGTACGACTAGGAACCATGAGCAGTTCTTC.

The gene calls are TRBV5-1 and TRBJ2-3, with D possibly being TRBD2 (5 bases). This CDR3 comprises 15 residues. Per the germline V gene, CDR1 is SGHRS and CDR2 is YFSETQ. Between the trimmed V and J ends, which lost 3 bases and 5 bases, there was a span of 16 bases. DNA for the CDR3: TGCGCCAGCAGCTCCACACCACGAGCGGAAGATACGCAGTATTTT. Translation gives CASSSTPRAEDTQYF.

The chain carries TRBV30 and TRBJ1-1, with D possibly TRBD1 on 5 matching bases. The V gene lost 0 bases and the J gene lost 10 bases, with 9 bases spanning the gap. Germline V CDR1 and CDR2: GTSNPN, SVGIG (reference sequence). This CDR3 is 11 amino acids long. This chain's CDR3 is CAWSVQDRAFF. The CDR3 DNA sequence: TGTGCCTGGAGTGTACAGGATAGAGCTTTCTTT.

V usage is TRBV18 and J usage is TRBJ2-5; D remains ambiguous. The CDR3 spans 13 residues. Germline CDR1 and CDR2: KGHSH and LQKENI. V was clipped by 4 bases and J by 2 bases, with 8 bases between them. CDR3 nucleotides: TGTGCCAGCTCACAATACGGGCAAGAGACCCAGTACTTC. It is translated as CASSQYGQETQYF.

This chain links TRBV11-1 with TRBJ2-2; 8 bases fit TRBD1. There are 16 residues in the CDR3. Germline CDR1 and CDR2: SGHAT and FQDESV (reference sequence). V dropped 2 bases and J dropped 1; count of bases not matched to a gene: 3. CDR3: CASSLTGQGNTGELFF. In nucleotides, the CDR3 is TGTGCCAGCAGCTTAACTGGACAGGGGAACACCGGGGAGCTGTTTTTT.

This clone showed up just a few times. The sample contains more than one DNA sequence encoding this CDR3. The J gene is TRBJ1-1, the V gene TRBV5-1; the D gene is possibly TRBD1 (5 bases). This CDR3 region has 14 residues. The V end lost 0 bases, the J end lost 2 bases, and 8 bases lay between the germline ends. Looked up from germline, CDR1 is SGHRS and CDR2 is YFSETQ. As DNA, the CDR3 is TGCGCCAGCAGCTTGGACGGGGGTAACACTGAAGCTTTCTTT. The encoded protein is CASSLDGGNTEAFF.

The gene calls are TRBV19 and TRBJ2-7, with TRBD2 matching over 7 bases. CDR1 is LNHDA, CDR2 SQIVND, per germline (reference sequence). The CDR3 has 15 amino acids. J lost 0 bases, V lost 4 bases, and 6 bases had no gene match. CDR3 in DNA: TGTGCCAGTAGTAGGTCGGGGGACTACTCCTACGAGCAGTACTTC. It yields the protein CASSRSGDYSYEQYF.

The chain links TRBV3-1 (or the pseudogene TRBV3-2) to TRBJ1-1, with D maybe TRBD1 (5 bases). This CDR3 region has 15 residues. Germline CDR1 and CDR2: LGHDT and YNNKEL (reference sequence). V lost 4 bases and J lost 0, with 12 bases in between. The CDR3 DNA sequence: TGTGCCAGCAGCCTTACGACAGTAATGAACACTGAAGCTTTCTTT. Translated: CASSLTTVMNTEAFF.

The genes are TRBV4-2 and TRBJ2-2; no clear D. Trimming removed 0 bases at V and 4 bases at J, with 9 bases between. The germline V gene encodes CDR1 LGHNA and CDR2 YNFKEQ. The CDR3 loop spans 15 amino acids. CDR3 in DNA: TGTGCCAGCAGCCAAGATCCCCAGTTCACCGGGGAGCTGTTTTTT. This codes for CASSQDPQFTGELFF.

This chain connects TRBV4-1 to TRBJ2-2; 8 bases align to TRBD2. The CDR3 sequence is 17 residues long. Germline V CDR1 and CDR2: MGHRA, YSYEKL. V was clipped by 1 base and J by 2 bases; unmatched bases: 6. The CDR3 bases are TGCGCCAGCAGCCAAGGCCCAGCGGGGGTCAACACCGGGGAGCTGTTTTTT. Translating gives CASSQGPAGVNTGELFF.